This TCR beta chain was found in a study of T cells after somatic rescue of genetic block. The germline gives CDR1 MNHNY, CDR2 SVGAGI (reference sequence). V trimming: 2 bases; J trimming: 3 bases; junction bases outside the gene matches: 2. The CDR3 has 16 amino acids. Some clones are missing from TCRdb's copy, which holds only in-frame ones; the method was immunoSEQ multiplex PCR. This sample carries just over 14,000 clones, more than 65% of them seen once, and the ten largest clones take about 14%. This clone was detected a few times. This rearrangement joins TRBV6-6 to TRBJ2-5; 14 bases map to TRBD2. This TCR was recovered from a boy aged 10-17 years. Sequencing was carried out using peripheral blood mononuclear cells (PBMCs). This CDR3 is CASSYLGLAGEETQYF. For the CDR3, the DNA is TGTGCCAGCAGTTACCTGGGACTAGCGGGAGAAGAGACCCAGTACTTC.